Shown below are 12 T cell receptor beta chains from a single sample sequenced in a study of identical twins. One entry per CDR3 protein, called by TCRdb with MiXCR from the 5' RACE reads. The sample lists fewer than 650,000 distinct CDR3 sequences, roughly 9.9% occurring once. These data are also associated with another study on yellow fever vaccine responses in identical twins.

Sequences were obtained from PBMCs. Every receptor here comes from a woman in her late teens or twenties in good health.

V is TRBV3-1 and J is TRBJ2-2, with 9 bases that match TRBD1. The CDR3 spans 17 residues. CDR1 is LGHDT and CDR2 is YNNKEL in the germline V gene (reference sequence). V was clipped by 6 bases and J by 4 bases; unmatched bases: 12. CDR3 DNA: TGTGCCAGCAGTTTAACAGGGGGCCGGTCGGGCACCGGGGAGCTGTTTTTT. This translates into CASSLTGGRSGTGELFF. The full variable domain, completed using reference TRBV3-1 and TRBJ2-2, is DTAVSQTPKYLVTQMGNDKSIKCEQNLGHDTMYWYKQDSKKFLKIMFSYNNKELIINETVPNRFSPKSPDKAHLNLHINSLELGDSAVYFCASSLTGGRSGTGELFFGEGSRLTVL.

The V call is TRBV5-1, the J call TRBJ2-2; the D gene is possibly TRBD1 (5 bases). The CDR3 is 16 residues long. Deletions cut 1 base from V and 0 bases from J, with 10 bases between. In germline, CDR1 is SGHRS, CDR2 YFSETQ. The CDR3 spells CASSLSGRANTGELFF. The DNA for the CDR3 is TGCGCCAGCAGCTTGTCGGGCAGGGCGAACACCGGGGAGCTGTTTTTT.

The chain links TRBV27 to TRBJ2-3; D not resolved. CDR3 length equals 11 residues. From germline, CDR1 is MNHEY and CDR2 SMNVEV (reference sequence). V gave up 6 bases and J gave up 4 bases, with 5 bases separating them. The CDR3 DNA sequence: TGTGCCAGCAGGACCCCAGATACGCAGTATTTT. Translating it yields CASRTPDTQYF.

The CDR3 DNA sequence: TGTGCCAGCAGCCAGGTGACTAGCGGGGCCACCGGGGAGCTGTTTTTT. Its translation: CASSQVTSGATGELFF. The rearrangement links TRBV4-2 to TRBJ2-2; TRBD2 aligns across 11 bases. After removal of 3 bases from V and 4 bases from J, the junction contained 4 bases not matched to a gene. CDR1 is LGHNA, CDR2 YNFKEQ, per germline. The CDR3 totals 16 residues.

The V and J genes are TRBV15 and TRBJ2-4; 8 bases match TRBD2. The CDR3 is 16 amino acids. Germline V lookup: CDR1 LNHNV, CDR2 YYDKDF (reference sequence). V lost 0 bases, J lost 6 bases, and 7 bases stayed unmatched. The CDR3 spells CATSREAGASTNIQYF. Here the CDR3 DNA reads TGTGCCACCAGCAGAGAAGCGGGGGCCTCGACAAACATTCAGTACTTC.

This clonotype showed up many times. The chain links TRBV3-1 to TRBJ2-7; D gene unclear. Germline V gives CDR1 LGHDT, CDR2 YNNKEL (reference sequence). Trimming cost V 3 bases and J 1 base, with 1 base left between them. This CDR3 has 11 amino acids. Here the CDR3 DNA reads TGTGCCAGCAGCCAGTCCTACGAGCAGTACTTC. This gives the protein CASSQSYEQYF.

The rearrangement uses TRBV6-1 and TRBJ2-2; TRBD1 aligns across 8 bases. This CDR3 has 16 amino acids. After removal of 7 bases from V and 3 bases from J, the junction contained 10 bases not matched to a gene. Germline V lookup: CDR1 MNHNS, CDR2 SASEGT. The CDR3 DNA is TGTGCCAGCACCCGGACAGGGCGCGGAGACACCGGGGAGCTGTTTTTT. Its translation is CASTRTGRGDTGELFF.

This clonotype occurred many times. J is TRBJ1-1 and V is TRBV7-9; D ambiguous. The CDR3 covers 13 residues. Germline V gene lookup returns CDR1 SEHNR and CDR2 FQNEAQ (reference sequence). Trimming took off 7 bases at V and 3 bases at J, with 12 bases between the two ends. The CDR3 DNA reads as TGTGCCAGCAAACAGTTTGGCGACACTGAAGCTTTCTTT. Amino acid sequence: CASKQFGDTEAFF.

The chain employs TRBV27 and TRBJ2-4; the match to TRBD2 covers 7 bases. With V trimmed by 5 bases and J by 4 bases, 8 bases remained unmatched. The germline CDR1 and CDR2 sequences are MNHEY and SMNVEV (reference sequence). The CDR3 loop spans 15 amino acids. The CDR3 here is CASSTGLPLKNIQYF. The DNA for the CDR3 is TGTGCCAGCAGTACGGGACTACCCCTAAAAAACATTCAGTACTTC.

This clonotype appeared a few times. The gene calls are TRBV3-1 and TRBJ2-1; 8 bases are a match to TRBD2. The length of the CDR3 is 16 residues. V shed 4 bases and J 2 bases; nucleotides not matched to a gene: 7. Germline values: CDR1 LGHDT, CDR2 YNNKEL (reference sequence). The CDR3 region is CASSLERLAPYNEQFF. The CDR3 region has the DNA TGTGCCAGCAGCCTAGAGAGACTAGCGCCCTACAATGAGCAGTTCTTC.

This clonotype came up many times. This chain joins TRBV25-1 and TRBJ2-7, with 8 bases matching TRBD1. The germline V gene encodes CDR1 MGHDK and CDR2 SYGVNS. The J segment lost 5 bases and the V segment lost 1 base, leaving 10 bases of the junction unmatched. There are 16 residues in the CDR3. The CDR3 region is CASSESSGQVFDEQYF. CDR3 DNA: TGTGCCAGCAGTGAATCTTCGGGACAGGTTTTTGACGAGCAGTACTTC.

The chain has TRBV5-1 and TRBJ2-3, with D perhaps matching TRBD2 (7 bases). The CDR3 has 14 residues. V gave up 9 bases and J gave up 0 bases, with 14 bases separating them. Germline CDR1 is SGHRS and CDR2 is YFSETQ. CDR3 in DNA: TGCGCCACCCATCCGGGGGGCAGCACAGATACGCAGTATTTT. Protein product: CATHPGGSTDTQYF.